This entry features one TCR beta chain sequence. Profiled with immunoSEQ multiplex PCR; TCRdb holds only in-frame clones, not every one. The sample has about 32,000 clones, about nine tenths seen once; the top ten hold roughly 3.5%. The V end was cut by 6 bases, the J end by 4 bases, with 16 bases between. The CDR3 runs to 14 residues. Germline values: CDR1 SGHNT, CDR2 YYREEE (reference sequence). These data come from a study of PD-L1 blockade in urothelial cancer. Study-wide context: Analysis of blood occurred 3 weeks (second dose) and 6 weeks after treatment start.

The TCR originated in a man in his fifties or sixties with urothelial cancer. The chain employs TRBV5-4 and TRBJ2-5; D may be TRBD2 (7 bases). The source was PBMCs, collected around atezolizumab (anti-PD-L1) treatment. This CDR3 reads CASTLRGGRETQYF. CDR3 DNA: TGTGCCAGCACCCTTAGGGGGGGTCGAGAGACCCAGTACTTC.